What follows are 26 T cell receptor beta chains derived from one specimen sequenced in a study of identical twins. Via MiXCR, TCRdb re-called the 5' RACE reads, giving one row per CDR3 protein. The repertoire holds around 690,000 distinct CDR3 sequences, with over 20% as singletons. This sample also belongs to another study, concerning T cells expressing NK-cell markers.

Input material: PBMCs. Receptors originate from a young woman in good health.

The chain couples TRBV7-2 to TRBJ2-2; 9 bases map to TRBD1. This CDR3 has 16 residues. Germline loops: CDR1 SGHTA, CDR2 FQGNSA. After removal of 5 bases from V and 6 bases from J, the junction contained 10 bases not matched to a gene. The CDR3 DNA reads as TGTGCCAGCAGCCTCCTCGGACAGGGGTTCGCCGGGGAGCTGTTTTTT. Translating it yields CASSLLGQGFAGELFF.

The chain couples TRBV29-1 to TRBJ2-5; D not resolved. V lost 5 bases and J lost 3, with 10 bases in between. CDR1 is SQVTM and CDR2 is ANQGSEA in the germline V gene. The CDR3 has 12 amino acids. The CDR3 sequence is CSVTLTEETQYF. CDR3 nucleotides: TGCAGCGTTACGCTCACGGAAGAGACCCAGTACTTC.

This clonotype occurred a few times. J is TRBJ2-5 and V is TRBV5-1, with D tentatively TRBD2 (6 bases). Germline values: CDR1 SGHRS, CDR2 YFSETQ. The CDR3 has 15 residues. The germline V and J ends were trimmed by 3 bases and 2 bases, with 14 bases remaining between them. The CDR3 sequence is CASSSGTQWQETQYF. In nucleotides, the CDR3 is TGCGCCAGCAGCTCCGGGACTCAGTGGCAAGAGACCCAGTACTTC.

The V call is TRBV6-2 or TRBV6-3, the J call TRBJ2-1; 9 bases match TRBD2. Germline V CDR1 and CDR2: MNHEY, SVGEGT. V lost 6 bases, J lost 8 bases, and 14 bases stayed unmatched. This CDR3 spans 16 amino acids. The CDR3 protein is CASRLPGTSKVHEQFF. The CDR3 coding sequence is TGTGCCAGCAGGCTACCCGGGACTAGCAAAGTTCATGAGCAGTTCTTC.

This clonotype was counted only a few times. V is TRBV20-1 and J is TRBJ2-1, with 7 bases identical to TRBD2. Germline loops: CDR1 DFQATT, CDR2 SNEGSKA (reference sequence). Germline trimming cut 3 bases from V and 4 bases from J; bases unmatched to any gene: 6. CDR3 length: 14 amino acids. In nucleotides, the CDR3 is TGCAGTGCTAGTAGGGAGGGAAGGTACAATGAGCAGTTCTTC. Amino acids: CSASREGRYNEQFF.

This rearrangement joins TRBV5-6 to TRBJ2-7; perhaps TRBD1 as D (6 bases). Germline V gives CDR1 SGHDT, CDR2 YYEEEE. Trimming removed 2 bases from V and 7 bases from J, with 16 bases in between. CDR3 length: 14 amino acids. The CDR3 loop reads CASSFGQMSGEQYF. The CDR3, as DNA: TGTGCCAGCAGCTTTGGACAGATGTCGGGAGAGCAGTACTTC.

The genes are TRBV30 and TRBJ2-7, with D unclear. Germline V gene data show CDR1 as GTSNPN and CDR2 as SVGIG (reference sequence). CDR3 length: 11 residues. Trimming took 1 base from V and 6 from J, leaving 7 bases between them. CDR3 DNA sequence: TGTGCCTGGAGTGGGCCCGCCGAGCAGTACTTC. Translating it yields CAWSGPAEQYF.

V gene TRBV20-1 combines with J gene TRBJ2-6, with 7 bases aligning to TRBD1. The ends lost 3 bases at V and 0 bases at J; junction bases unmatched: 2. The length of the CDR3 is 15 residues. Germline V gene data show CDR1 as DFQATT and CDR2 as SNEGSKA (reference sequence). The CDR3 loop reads CSASDRASGANVLTF. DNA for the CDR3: TGCAGTGCTAGTGACAGGGCCTCTGGGGCCAACGTCCTGACTTTC.

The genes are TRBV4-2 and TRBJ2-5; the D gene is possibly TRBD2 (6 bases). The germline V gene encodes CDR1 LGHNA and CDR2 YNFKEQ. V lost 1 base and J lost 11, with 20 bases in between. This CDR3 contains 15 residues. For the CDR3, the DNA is TGTGCCAGCAGCCAAGTAGGCGGCGACCGGGACTGGCAGTACTTC. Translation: CASSQVGGDRDWQYF.

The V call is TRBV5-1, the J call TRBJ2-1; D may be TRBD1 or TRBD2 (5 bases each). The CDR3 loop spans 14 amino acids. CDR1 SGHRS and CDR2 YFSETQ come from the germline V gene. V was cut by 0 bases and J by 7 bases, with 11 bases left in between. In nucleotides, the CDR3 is TGCGCCAGCAGCTTGGTGTGGGACCGTAATGAGCAGTTCTTC. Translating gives CASSLVWDRNEQFF.

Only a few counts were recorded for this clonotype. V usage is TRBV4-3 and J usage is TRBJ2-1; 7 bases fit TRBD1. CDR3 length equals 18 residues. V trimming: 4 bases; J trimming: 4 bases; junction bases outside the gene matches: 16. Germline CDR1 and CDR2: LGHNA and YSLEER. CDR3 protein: CASSLRPPTGRTYNEQFF. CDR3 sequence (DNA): TGCGCCAGCAGCCTCCGGCCCCCGACAGGGCGGACTTACAATGAGCAGTTCTTC.

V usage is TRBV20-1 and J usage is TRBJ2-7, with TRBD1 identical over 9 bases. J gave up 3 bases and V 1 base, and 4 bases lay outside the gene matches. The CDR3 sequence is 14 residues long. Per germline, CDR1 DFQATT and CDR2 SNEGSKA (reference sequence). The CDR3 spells CSARVGTGFYEQYF. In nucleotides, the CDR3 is TGCAGTGCTAGAGTAGGGACAGGGTTCTACGAGCAGTACTTC.

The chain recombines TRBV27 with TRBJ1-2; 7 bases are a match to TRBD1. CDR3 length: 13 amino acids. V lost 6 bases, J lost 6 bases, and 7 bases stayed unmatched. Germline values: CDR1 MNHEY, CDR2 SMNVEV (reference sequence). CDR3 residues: CASSKYRGHGYTF. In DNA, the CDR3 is TGTGCCAGCAGCAAATACAGGGGACATGGCTACACCTTC.

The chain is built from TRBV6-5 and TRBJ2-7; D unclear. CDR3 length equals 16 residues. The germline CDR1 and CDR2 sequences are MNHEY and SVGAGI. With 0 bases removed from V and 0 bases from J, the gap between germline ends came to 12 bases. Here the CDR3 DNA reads TGTGCCAGCAGTTACTCGGAACAGCTGACCTCCTACGAGCAGTACTTC. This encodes CASSYSEQLTSYEQYF.

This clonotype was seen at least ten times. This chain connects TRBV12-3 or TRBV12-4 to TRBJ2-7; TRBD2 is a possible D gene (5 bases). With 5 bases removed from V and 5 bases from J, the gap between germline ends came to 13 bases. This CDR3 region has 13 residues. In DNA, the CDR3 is TGTGCCAGCAGTGTGGTGGGAGCGAACGAGCAGTACTTC. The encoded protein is CASSVVGANEQYF.

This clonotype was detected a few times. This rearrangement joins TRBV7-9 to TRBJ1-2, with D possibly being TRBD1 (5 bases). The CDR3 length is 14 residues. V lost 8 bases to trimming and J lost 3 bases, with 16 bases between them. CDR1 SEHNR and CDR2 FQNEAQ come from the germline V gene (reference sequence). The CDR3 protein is CASLGEGRHYGYTF. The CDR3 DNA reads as TGTGCCAGCCTCGGAGAGGGACGGCACTATGGCTACACCTTC.

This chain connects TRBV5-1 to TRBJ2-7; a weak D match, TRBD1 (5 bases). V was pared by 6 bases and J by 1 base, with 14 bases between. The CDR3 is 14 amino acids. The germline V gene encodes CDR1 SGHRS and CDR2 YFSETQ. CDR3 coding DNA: TGCGCCAGCAACCTACAGGACCGGTCCTACGAGCAGTACTTC. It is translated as CASNLQDRSYEQYF.

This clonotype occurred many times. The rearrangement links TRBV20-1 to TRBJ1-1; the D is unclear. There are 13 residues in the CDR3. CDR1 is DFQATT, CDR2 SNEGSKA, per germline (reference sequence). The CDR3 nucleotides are TGCAGCCCGTCGAGCAGCGGGAACACTGAAGCTTTCTTT. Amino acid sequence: CSPSSSGNTEAFF.

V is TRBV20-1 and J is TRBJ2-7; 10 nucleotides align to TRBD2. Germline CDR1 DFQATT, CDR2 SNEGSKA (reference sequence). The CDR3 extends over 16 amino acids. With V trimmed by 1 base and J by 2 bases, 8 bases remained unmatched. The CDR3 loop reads CSARGVTSGVTYEQYF. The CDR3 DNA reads TGCAGTGCTAGAGGGGTTACTAGCGGGGTAACCTACGAGCAGTACTTC.

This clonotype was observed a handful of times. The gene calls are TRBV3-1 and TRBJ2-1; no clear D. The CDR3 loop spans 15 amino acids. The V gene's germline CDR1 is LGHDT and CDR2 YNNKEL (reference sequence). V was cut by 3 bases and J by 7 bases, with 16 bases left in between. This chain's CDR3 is CASSHAPGFTNEQFF. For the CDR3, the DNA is TGTGCCAGCAGCCATGCGCCGGGCTTTACGAATGAGCAGTTCTTC.

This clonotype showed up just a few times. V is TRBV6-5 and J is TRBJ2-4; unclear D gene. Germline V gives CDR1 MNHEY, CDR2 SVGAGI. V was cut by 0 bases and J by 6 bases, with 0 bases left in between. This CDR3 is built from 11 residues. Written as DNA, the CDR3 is TGTGCCAGCAGTTACTCAAACATTCAGTACTTC. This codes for CASSYSNIQYF.

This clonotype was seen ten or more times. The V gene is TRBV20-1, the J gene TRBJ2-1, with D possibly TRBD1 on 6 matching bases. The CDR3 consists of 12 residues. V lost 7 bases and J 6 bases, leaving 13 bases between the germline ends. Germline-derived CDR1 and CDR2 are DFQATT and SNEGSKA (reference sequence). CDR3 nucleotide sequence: TGCAGTGTCCCGAGGGGGAGCAATGAGCAGTTCTTC. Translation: CSVPRGSNEQFF.

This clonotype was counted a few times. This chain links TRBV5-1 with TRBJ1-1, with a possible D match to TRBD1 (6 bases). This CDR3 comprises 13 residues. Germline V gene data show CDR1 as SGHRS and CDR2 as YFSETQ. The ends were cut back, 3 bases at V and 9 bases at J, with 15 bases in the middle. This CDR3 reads CASSSSGAGKAFF. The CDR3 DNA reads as TGCGCCAGCAGCTCGTCAGGGGCTGGGAAAGCTTTCTTT.

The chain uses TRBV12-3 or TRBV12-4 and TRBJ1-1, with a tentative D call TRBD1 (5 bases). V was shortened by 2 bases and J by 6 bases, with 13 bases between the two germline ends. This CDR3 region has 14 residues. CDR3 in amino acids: CASSLQGVSAEAFF. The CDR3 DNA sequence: TGTGCCAGCAGTTTACAGGGAGTAAGCGCTGAAGCTTTCTTT.

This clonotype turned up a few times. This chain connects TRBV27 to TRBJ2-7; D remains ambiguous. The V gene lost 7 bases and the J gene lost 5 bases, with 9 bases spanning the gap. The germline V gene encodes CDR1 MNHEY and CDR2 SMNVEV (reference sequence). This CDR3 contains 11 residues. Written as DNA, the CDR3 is TGTGCCAGCAAGGCCCGCGACGAGCAGTACTTC. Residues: CASKARDEQYF.

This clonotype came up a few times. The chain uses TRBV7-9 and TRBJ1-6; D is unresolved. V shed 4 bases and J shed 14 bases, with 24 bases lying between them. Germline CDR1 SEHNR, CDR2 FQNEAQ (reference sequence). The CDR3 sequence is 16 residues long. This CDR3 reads CASSYSRSTSESALHF. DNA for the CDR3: TGTGCCAGCAGCTATAGTAGGAGCACTTCGGAGTCGGCCCTCCACTTT.